This TCR beta chain was sequenced in a study of CD8+ T cells in alopecia areata (dated by TCRdb to 2016 to 2018). Broadly, across the study: Treated patients were enrolled in an open-label pilot trial of oral tofacitinib, 5 to 10 mg twice daily, for moderate-to-severe alopecia areata. The RNA source kit depended on sample type: the PAXgene miRNA kit for fixed scalp, the miRNeasy kit for PBMCs, and the RNeasy kit for mouse skin. Patients on tofacitinib were biopsied at baseline and after 4 and 24 weeks of treatment, and several of the patients also had a later scalp biopsy. Patients received tofacitinib for 6 to 18 months and were then followed off drug for 6 months to check for delayed response and recurrence. In humans, TCRbeta sequencing was performed on scalp tissue and on sorted CD4+ and CD8+ peripheral blood T cells from healthy controls and from patients with patchy or totalis/universalis alopecia areata. Amplification of TCRbeta CDR3 regions was done by immunoSEQ multiplex PCR using 35 Vbeta forward primers and 13 Jbeta reverse primers. High-throughput TCRbeta sequencing was used to examine T cell clonal expansion in alopecia areata in both the C3H/HeJ mouse model and human patients. Clonality in the scalp was compared among normal scalp (n=4), patchy alopecia areata scalp (n=8), and alopecia totalis/universalis scalp (n=8).

As to this clone: Its antigen target is currently unknown. Qualities for individual bases were not recorded, and no much larger clone is one base off.

The time point label for this specimen denotes: baseline before oral tofacitinib. Peripheral blood and lesional scalp punch biopsies were obtained from patients with alopecia areata. After PBMCs were isolated by density centrifugation and stained for CD3, CD4 and CD8, a FACSAria was used to sort CD4+ and CD8+ T cells. The CDR3 has 14 amino acids, counting the end cysteine and phenylalanine. The CDR3 DNA has 42 bases and is translated from base 1. Here V drops 3 bases and J drops 9 bases, and the junction holds 6 bases not matched to any gene. CDR1 and CDR2, per the germline V gene (reference sequence), are GTSNPN and SVGIG. Broader findings and caveats from the paper: Scalp TCR repertoire analysis is complicated because resident alphabeta T cells in normal human skin are also sequenced, whereas mouse skin is dominated by gammadelta T cells. Compared with normal scalp, lesional scalp, particularly in alopecia totalis/universalis, had higher clonality and more expanded CD8+ clones, which suggests antigenic drive. Shared TCR sequences between patients were less evident than in mice, which may be partly attributable to HLA diversity in the patient population.

Libraries were prepared through the immunoSEQ multiplex PCR assay. For TCR sequencing, RNA was extracted from every sample and reverse transcribed into cDNA to serve as template. First-strand cDNA was synthesized with SuperScript III using a 2:1 mix of oligo-dT and random hexamers. A synthetic immune receptor repertoire was used to assess amplification bias, and residual bias was removed computationally. The original methods were these. Raw reads were preprocessed to remove errors, and CDR3 was defined by IMGT conventions from the conserved cysteine to phenylalanine. To get clonality, Shannon entropy was normalized by log2 of the number of productive unique TCRs and the result was subtracted from 1. Whether each scalp clone was CD4 or CD8 was inferred by checking scalp TCRbeta sequences against the CD4 and CD8 repertoires from sorted blood. The source is immuneACCESS, and TCRdb retained only in-frame sequences with V and J called. Part of the clones is not carried over; for the studies checked, unresolved V genes explain less than half of this, and the remainder is unexplained. V, J and clone size reflect that table, while D and trimming were determined from the DNA. The sample table records 140,000 to 150,000 clones; roughly 62% of these occur just once. Approximately 6.5% of the sample goes to the ten largest clones.

The source is a human donor with alopecia areata. The V and J segments used are TRBV30 and TRBJ1-6; TRBD1 fits 9 bases in the junction. The sample was CD4+ T cells sorted from blood, taken at week 0. The DNA sequence is TGTGCCTGGAGGAAGGGACAGGGAAGTTCACCCCTCCACTTT. Translated, it gives CAWRKGQGSSPLHF. With the portions outside the CDR3 filled from the reference TRBV30 and TRBJ1-6 genes, the complete variable region becomes SQTIHQWPATLVQPVGSPLSLECTVEGTSNPNLYWYRQAAGRGLQLLFYSVGIGQISSEVPQNLSASRPQDRQFILSSKKLLLSDSGFYLCAWRKGQGSSPLHFGNGTRLTVT.